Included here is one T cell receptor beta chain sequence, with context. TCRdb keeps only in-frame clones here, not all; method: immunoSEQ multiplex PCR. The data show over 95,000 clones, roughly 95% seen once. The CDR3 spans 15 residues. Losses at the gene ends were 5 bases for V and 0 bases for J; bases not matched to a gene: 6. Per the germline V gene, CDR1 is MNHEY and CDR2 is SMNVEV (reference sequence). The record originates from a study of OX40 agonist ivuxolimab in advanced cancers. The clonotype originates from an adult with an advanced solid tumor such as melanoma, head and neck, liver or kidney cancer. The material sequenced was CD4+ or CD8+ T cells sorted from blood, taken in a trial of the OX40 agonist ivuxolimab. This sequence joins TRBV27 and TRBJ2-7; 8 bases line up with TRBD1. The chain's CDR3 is CASSPGQGLSYEQYF. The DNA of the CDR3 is TGTGCCAGCAGTCCCGGACAGGGTCTCTCCTACGAGCAGTACTTC.